This T cell receptor (beta chain) was found in a study of CD8 T cells in Susac syndrome. The germline CDR1 and CDR2 sequences are SGHDT and YYEEEE. V was cut by 7 bases and J by 0 bases, with 7 bases left in between. CDR3 length: 12 residues. After extraction with the RNeasy kit, roughly 0.45 to 1 ug of the RNA was reverse transcribed using random hexamers. Using its own MiXCR run on the immunoSEQ multiplex PCR reads, TCRdb lists one record per CDR3 protein. The sample includes roughly 180,000 distinct CDR3 sequences, around 94% seen only once; the top ten take approximately 0.099%. This chain uses TRBV5-6 with TRBJ1-1; D perhaps matches TRBD1 (6 bases). This sequence originates from a human donor with Susac syndrome. Sequencing input: CD4+ T cells from PBMCs. The CDR3 reads CASGQMNTEAFF. CDR3 DNA: TGTGCCAGCGGACAGATGAACACTGAAGCTTTCTTT.